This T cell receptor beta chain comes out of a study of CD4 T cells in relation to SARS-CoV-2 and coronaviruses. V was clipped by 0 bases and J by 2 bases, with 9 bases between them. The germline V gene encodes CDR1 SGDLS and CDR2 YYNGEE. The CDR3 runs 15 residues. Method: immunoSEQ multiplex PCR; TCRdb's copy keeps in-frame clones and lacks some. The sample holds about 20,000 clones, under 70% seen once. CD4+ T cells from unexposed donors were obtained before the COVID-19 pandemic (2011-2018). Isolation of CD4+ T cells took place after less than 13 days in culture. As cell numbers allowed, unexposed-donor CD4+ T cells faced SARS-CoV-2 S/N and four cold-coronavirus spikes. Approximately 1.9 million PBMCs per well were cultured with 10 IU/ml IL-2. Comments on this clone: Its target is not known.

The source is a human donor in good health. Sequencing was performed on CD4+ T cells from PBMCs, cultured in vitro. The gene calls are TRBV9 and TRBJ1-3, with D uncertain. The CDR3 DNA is TGTGCCAGCAGCGTAGCTATACAGACTGGAAACACCATATATTTT. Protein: CASSVAIQTGNTIYF.